This TCR beta chain was sequenced in a study of shared clonotypes between healthy human individuals. Findings and limits, study-wide: In contrast to clonotypes shared by all four donors, non-shared clonotypes had lower generation probabilities. Researchers found naive subsets generally carried larger estimated richness than memory subsets.

Trimming removed 2 bases at V and 0 bases at J, with 11 bases between. The CDR3 consists of 16 residues. Germline CDR1 MNHNY, CDR2 SVGAGI (reference sequence). All the donors were Caucasian adults who lived in Nashville, Tennessee. The genomic DNA of each subset was split evenly across several immunoSEQ plates. Sequencing used immunoSEQ multiplex PCR; TCRdb keeps in-frame clones, though not all of them. In the table there are over a million clones, approximately 78% of which are singletons. Notes on this clone: As yet, its antigen is unknown.

Sequences were obtained from memory CD4+ T cells from PBMCs. Documented subset: CD45RA-negative fraction. V and J are TRBV6-6 and TRBJ1-3, with D possibly TRBD1 on 5 matching bases. The source of this sequence is a man younger than 35 in good health. Some clones in this sample may be carry-over from other donors' samples. CDR3 bases: TGTGCCAGCAGTTACGGCAGGGTCGTCTCTGGAAACACCATATATTTT. This translates into CASSYGRVVSGNTIYF.